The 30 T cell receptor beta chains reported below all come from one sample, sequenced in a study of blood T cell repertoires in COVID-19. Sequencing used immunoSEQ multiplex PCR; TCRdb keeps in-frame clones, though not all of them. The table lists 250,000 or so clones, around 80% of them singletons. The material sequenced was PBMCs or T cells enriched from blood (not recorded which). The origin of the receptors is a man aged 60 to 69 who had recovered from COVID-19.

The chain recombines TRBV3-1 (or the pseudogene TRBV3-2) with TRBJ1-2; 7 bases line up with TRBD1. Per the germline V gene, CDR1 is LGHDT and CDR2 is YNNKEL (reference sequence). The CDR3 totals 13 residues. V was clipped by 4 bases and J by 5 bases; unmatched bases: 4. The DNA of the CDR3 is TGTGCCAGCAGCCGCGGGACAGTTTATGGCTACACCTTC. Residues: CASSRGTVYGYTF.

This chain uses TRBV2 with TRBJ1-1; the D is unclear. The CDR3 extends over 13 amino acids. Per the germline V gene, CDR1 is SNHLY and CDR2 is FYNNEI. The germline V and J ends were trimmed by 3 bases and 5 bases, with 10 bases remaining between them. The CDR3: CASSEPAETEAFF. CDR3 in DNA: TGTGCCAGCAGTGAGCCGGCGGAAACTGAAGCTTTCTTT.

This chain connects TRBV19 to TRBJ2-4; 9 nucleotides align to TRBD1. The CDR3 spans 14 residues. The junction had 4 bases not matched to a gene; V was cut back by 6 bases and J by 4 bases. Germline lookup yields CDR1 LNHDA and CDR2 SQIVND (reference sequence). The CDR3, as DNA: TGTGCCAGTAGCGGGACAGGGACTAAAAACATTCAGTACTTC. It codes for CASSGTGTKNIQYF.

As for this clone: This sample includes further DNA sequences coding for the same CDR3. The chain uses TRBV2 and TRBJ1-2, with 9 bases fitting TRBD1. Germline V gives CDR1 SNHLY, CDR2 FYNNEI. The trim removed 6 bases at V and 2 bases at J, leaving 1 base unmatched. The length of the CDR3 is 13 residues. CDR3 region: CASSGTGNYGYTF. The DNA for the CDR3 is TGTGCCAGCAGCGGGACAGGGAACTATGGCTACACCTTC.

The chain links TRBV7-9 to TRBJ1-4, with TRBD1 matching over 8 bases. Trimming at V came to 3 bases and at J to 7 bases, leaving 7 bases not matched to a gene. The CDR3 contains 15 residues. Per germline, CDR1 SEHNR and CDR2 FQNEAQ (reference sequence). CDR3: CASSLGQASSEKLFF. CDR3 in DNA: TGTGCCAGCAGCTTGGGACAGGCGTCAAGTGAAAAACTGTTTTTT.

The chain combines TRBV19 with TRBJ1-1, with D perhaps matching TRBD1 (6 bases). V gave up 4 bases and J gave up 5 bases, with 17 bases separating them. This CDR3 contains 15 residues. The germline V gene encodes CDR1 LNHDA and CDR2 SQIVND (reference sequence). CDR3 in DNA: TGTGCCAGTAGTACCCAGGGGCTTAGGGGGACTGAAGCTTTCTTT. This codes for CASSTQGLRGTEAFF.

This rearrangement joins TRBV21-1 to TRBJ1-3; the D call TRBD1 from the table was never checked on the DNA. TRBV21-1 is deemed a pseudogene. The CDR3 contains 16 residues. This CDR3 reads CASSSDRRTAGNTIYF. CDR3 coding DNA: TGTGCCAGCAGCAGCGACAGACGGACAGCTGGAAACACCATATATTTT.

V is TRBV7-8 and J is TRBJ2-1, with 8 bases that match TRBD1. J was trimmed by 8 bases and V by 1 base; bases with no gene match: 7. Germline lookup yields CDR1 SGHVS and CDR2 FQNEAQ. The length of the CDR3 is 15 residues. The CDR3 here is CASSLEGQAFYEQFF. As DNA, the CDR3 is TGTGCCAGCAGCTTAGAGGGACAGGCGTTCTATGAGCAGTTCTTC. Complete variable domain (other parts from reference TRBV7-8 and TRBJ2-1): GAGVSQSPRYKVAKRGQDVALRCDPISGHVSLFWYQQALGQGPEFLTYFQNEAQLDKSGLPSDRFFAERPEGSVSTLKIQRTQQEDSAVYLCASSLEGQAFYEQFFGPGTRLTVL.

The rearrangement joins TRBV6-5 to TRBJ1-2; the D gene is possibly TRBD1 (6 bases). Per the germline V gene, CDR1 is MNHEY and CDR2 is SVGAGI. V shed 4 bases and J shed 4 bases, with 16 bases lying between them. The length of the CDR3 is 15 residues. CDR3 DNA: TGTGCCAGCAGTTTCCACAGGGATGAGGGCTATGGCTACACCTTC. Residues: CASSFHRDEGYGYTF.

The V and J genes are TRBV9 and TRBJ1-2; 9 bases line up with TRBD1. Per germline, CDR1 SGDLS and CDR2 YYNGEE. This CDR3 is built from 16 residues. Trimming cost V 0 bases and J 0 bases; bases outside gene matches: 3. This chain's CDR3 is CASSVGDRVPNYGYTF. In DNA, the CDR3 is TGTGCCAGCAGCGTAGGGGACAGGGTGCCTAACTATGGCTACACCTTC. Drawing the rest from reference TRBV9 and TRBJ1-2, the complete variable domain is DSGVTQTPKHLITATGQRVTLRCSPRSGDLSVYWYQQSLDQGLQFLIQYYNGEERAKGNILERFSAQQFPDLHSELNLSSLELGDSALYFCASSVGDRVPNYGYTFGSGTRLTVV.

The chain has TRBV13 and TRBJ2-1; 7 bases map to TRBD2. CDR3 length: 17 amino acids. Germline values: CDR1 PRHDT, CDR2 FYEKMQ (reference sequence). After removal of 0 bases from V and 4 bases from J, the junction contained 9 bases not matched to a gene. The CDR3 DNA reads TGTGCCAGCAGCTTAGGCCGGGCGGGGGAAGCATACAATGAGCAGTTCTTC. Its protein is CASSLGRAGEAYNEQFF.

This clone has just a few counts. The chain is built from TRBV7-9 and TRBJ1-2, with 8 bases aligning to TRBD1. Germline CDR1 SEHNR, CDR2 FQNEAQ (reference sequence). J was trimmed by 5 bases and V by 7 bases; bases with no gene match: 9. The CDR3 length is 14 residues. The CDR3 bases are TGTGCCAGCACCTCTCAGGGACAGGATTATGGCTACACCTTC. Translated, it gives CASTSQGQDYGYTF. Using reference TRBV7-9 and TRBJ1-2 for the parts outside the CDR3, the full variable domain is DTGVSQNPRHKITKRGQNVTFRCDPISEHNRLYWYRQTLGQGPEFLTYFQNEAQLEKSRLLSDRFSAERPKGSFSTLEIQRTEQGDSAMYLCASTSQGQDYGYTFGSGTRLTVV.

The CDR3 DNA sequence: TGTGCCAGTAGTCCCTCCGGGAGAAATCAGCCCCAGCATTTT. Translating it yields CASSPSGRNQPQHF. J is TRBJ1-5 and V is TRBV19; unclear D gene. Germline lookup yields CDR1 LNHDA and CDR2 SQIVND (reference sequence). The CDR3 runs 14 residues. Between the trimmed V and J ends, which lost 5 bases and 4 bases, there was a span of 12 bases.

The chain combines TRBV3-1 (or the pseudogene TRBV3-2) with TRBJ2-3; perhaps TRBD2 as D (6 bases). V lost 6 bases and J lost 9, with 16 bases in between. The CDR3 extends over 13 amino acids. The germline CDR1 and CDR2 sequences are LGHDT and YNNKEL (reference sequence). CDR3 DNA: TGTGCCAGCAGACAAATCGAGGCGGGGACGCAGTATTTT. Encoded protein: CASRQIEAGTQYF.

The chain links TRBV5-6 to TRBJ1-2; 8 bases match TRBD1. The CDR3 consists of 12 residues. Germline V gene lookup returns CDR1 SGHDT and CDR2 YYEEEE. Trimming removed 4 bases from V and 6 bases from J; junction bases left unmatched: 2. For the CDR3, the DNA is TGTGCCAGCAGCCCGGACAGGGATGGCTACACCTTC. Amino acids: CASSPDRDGYTF.

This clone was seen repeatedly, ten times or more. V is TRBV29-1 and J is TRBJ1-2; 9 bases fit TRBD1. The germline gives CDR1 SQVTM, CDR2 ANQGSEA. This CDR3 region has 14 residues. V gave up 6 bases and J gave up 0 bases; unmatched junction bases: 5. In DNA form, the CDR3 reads TGCAGCGTCGAGGGACAGGGTGCTAACTATGGCTACACCTTC. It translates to CSVEGQGANYGYTF.

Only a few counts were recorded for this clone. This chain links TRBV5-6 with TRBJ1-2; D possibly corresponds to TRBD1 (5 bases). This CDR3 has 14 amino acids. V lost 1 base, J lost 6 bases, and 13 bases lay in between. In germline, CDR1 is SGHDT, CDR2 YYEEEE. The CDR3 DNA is TGTGCCAGCAGCTTGTATCCAGGGTCGAATGGCTACACCTTC. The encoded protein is CASSLYPGSNGYTF.

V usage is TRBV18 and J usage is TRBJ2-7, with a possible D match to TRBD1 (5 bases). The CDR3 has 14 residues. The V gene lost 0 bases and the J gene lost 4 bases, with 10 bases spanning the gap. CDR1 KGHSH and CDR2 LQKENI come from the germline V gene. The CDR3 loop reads CASSPPAGKYEQYF. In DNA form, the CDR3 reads TGTGCCAGCTCACCACCGGCAGGGAAATACGAGCAGTACTTC.

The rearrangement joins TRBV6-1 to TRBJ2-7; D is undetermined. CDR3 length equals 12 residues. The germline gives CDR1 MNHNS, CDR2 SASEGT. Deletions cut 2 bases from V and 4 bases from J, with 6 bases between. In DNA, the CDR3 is TGTGCCAGCAGTGAAAGGAGTTACGAGCAGTACTTC. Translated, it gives CASSERSYEQYF.

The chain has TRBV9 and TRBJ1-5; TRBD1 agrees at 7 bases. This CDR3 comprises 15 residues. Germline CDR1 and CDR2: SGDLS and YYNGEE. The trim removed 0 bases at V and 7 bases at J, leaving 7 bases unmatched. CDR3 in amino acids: CASSVVGDSSQPQHF. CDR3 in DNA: TGTGCCAGCAGCGTAGTGGGGGACAGCTCCCAGCCCCAGCATTTT.

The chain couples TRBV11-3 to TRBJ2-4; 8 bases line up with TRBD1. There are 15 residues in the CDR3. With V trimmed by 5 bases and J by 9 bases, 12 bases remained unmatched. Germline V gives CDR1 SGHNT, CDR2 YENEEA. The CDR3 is CASSAQPGQAGIQYF. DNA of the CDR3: TGTGCCAGCAGCGCCCAACCGGGACAGGCGGGCATTCAGTACTTC.

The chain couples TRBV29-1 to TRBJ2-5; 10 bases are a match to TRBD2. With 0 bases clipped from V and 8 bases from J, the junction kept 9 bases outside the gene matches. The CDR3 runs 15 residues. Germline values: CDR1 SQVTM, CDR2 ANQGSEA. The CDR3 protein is CSVEDRERGGDTQYF. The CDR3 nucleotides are TGCAGCGTTGAAGATCGGGAGCGGGGGGGGGACACCCAGTACTTC. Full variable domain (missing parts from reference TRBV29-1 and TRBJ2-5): SAVISQKPSRDICQRGTSLTIQCQVDSQVTMMFWYRQQPGQSLTLIATANQGSEATYESGFVIDKFPISRPNLTFSTLTVSNMSPEDSSIYLCSVEDRERGGDTQYFGPGTRLLVL.

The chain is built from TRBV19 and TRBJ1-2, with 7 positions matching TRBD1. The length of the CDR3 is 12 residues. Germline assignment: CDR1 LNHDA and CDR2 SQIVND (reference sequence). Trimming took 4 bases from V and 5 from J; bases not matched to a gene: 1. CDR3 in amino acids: CASSRTGYGYTF. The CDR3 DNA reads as TGTGCCAGTAGTAGGACAGGATATGGCTACACCTTC.

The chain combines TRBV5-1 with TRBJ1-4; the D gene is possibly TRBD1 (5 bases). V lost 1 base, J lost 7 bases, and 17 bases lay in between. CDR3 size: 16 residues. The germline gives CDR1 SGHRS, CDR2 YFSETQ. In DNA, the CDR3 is TGCGCCAGCAGCTTGTCCGACAGTACTGACCTTGAAAAACTGTTTTTT. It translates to CASSLSDSTDLEKLFF.

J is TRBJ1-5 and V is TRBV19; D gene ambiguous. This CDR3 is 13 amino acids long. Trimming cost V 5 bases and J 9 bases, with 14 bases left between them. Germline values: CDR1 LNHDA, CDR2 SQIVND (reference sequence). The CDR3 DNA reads TGTGCCAGTAGTCACAGTAAAGAGTGGCCCCAGCATTTT. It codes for CASSHSKEWPQHF.

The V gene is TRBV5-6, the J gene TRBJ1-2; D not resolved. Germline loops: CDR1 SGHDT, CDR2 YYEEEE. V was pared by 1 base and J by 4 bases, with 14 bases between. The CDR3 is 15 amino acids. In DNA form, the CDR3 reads TGTGCCAGCAGCTTGCCCCAGACCCCTAGCTATGGCTACACCTTC. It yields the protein CASSLPQTPSYGYTF. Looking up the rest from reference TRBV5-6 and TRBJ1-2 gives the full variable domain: DAGVTQSPTHLIKTRGQQVTLRCSPKSGHDTVSWYQQALGQGPQFIFQYYEEEERQRGNFPDRFSGHQFPNYSSELNVNALLLGDSALYLCASSLPQTPSYGYTFGSGTRLTVV.

DNA for the CDR3: TGTGCCAGTAGCCTAGCGGGGGGGCGCGGGGAGCTGTTTTTT. This sequence encodes CASSLAGGRGELFF. The chain carries TRBV19 and TRBJ2-2; 12 bases align to TRBD2. This CDR3 contains 14 residues. CDR1 is LNHDA and CDR2 is SQIVND in the germline V gene (reference sequence). After removal of 6 bases from V and 7 bases from J, the junction contained 3 bases not matched to a gene.

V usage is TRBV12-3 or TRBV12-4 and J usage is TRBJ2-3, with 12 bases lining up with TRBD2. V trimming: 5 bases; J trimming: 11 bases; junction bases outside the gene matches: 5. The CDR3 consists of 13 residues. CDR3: CASSILAGGQQYF. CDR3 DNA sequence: TGTGCCAGCAGTATACTAGCGGGGGGTCAGCAGTATTTT.

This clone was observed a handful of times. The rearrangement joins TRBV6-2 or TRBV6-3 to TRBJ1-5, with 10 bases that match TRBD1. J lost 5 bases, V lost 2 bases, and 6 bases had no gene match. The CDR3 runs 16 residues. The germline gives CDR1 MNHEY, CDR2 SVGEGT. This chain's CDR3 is CASSYRGQGFDQPQHF. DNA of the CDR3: TGTGCCAGCAGTTACCGGGGACAGGGGTTTGATCAGCCCCAGCATTTT.

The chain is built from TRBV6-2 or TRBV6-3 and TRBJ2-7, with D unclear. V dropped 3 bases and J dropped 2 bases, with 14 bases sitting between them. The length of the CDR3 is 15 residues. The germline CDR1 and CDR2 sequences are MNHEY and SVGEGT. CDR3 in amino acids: CASSYSPRNPYEQYF. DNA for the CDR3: TGTGCCAGCAGTTATAGTCCCAGGAATCCCTACGAGCAGTACTTC.